This TCR beta chain stems from a study of cytomegalovirus exposure and HLA in healthy donors. The wider study: Among over 350 genotyped donors, about 85% fell in the Caucasian-associated ancestry cluster.

The CDR3 length is 14 residues. V was pared by 2 bases and J by 0 bases, with 8 bases between. Germline CDR1 reads MNHEY; CDR2 reads SMNVEV (reference sequence). PCR was performed using 60 Vbeta and 13 Jbeta primers. Authors' processing steps: It was a later analysis that counted 79 million or so unique TCR beta chains, of which around 11 million were shared. Data came from immunoSEQ multiplex PCR; TCRdb stores just in-frame clones and leaves some out. The DNA gave D and trimming, while V, J and clone size come from that table. The sample includes about 130,000 clones, approximately 68% of them seen just once. Study-wide findings and caveats: An analysis that was carried out later associated 16,951 TCR beta sequences with HLA alleles at 0.05 false discovery rate.

For this clone: Its antigen is undetermined.

Sequences were obtained from PBMCs. J is TRBJ2-7 and V is TRBV27, with D perhaps TRBD2 (6 bases). This receptor was obtained from a man younger than 40 in good health and CMV-seropositive. In DNA, the CDR3 is TGTGCCAGCAGTTTACGGGAGAGCTCCTACGAGCAGTACTTC. This gives the protein CASSLRESSYEQYF.